This TCR beta chain was found in a study of blood T cell repertoires in COVID-19. Across the whole study: From the United States, Italy and Spain came samples of acute and convalescent COVID-19. PBMCs, B-cell-depleted T cells, or T cells were the source of the cDNA or gDNA that made up the material.

The CDR3 runs 18 residues. The trim removed 5 bases at V and 0 bases at J, leaving 10 bases unmatched. The germline gives CDR1 LNHDA, CDR2 SQIVND (reference sequence). Authors' processing steps: Reference gene primer amplification in the assay estimated nucleated cell counts. The data were produced by immunoSEQ multiplex PCR, yet TCRdb's version contains in-frame clones alone and is incomplete. The V and J calls and clone size were taken over from that table, and D and trimming were inferred from the DNA. Among roughly 25,000 clones listed, approximately 78% were seen once. Seattle's cohort entered during active infection and was followed longitudinally.

The TCR sequence derives from a woman aged 70-85 years with COVID-19, enrolled during active disease. The sequenced sample was peripheral blood. This sequence joins TRBV19 and TRBJ2-3; 11 bases line up with TRBD2. CDR3 protein: CASSFRLLAGASTDTQYF. Here the CDR3 DNA reads TGTGCCAGTAGTTTCAGACTACTAGCGGGGGCTAGCACAGATACGCAGTATTTT.